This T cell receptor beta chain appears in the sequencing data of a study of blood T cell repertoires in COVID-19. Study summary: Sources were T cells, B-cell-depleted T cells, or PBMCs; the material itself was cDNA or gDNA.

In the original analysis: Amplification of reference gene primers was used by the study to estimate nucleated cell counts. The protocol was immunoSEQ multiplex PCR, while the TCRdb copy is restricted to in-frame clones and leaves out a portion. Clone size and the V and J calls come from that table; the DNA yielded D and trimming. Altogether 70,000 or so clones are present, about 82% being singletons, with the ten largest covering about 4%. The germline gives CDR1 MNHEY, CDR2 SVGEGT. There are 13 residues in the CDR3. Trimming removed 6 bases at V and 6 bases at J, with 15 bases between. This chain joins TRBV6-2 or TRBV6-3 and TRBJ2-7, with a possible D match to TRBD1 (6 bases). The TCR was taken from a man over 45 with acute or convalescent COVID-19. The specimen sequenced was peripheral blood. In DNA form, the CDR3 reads TGTGCCAGCAGCGCCGGGACATACTTCGAGCAGTACTTC. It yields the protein CASSAGTYFEQYF.